This is a list of T cell receptor beta chains from one sample in a study of OX40 agonist ivuxolimab in advanced cancers. TCRdb keeps only in-frame clones here, not all; method: immunoSEQ multiplex PCR. The sample has tens of thousands of clones; around 90% are singletons. Material: CD4+ or CD8+ T cells sorted from blood, obtained in a trial of the OX40 agonist ivuxolimab. These receptors all come from an adult with an advanced solid tumor such as melanoma, head and neck, liver or kidney cancer. The CDR3 runs from the conserved cysteine through the conserved F or W.

CDR3 protein	V gene	J gene
CASSPSSPERVETQYF	TRBV7-9	TRBJ2-5
CASSQLNFGIRERELYEQYF	TRBV16	TRBJ2-7
CASSLLLGGAHGTGELFF	TRBV11-2	TRBJ2-2
CASSIQGALGEQFF	TRBV18	TRBJ2-1
CASSLRDRGLDEQFF	TRBV7-6	TRBJ2-1
CASSTYGTSGSYEQYF	TRBV7-8	TRBJ2-7
CASSLSGRRTGELFF	TRBV7-9	TRBJ2-2
CASSSPMGSGTYNEQFF	TRBV11-3	TRBJ2-1
CASSFGKETQYF	TRBV28	TRBJ2-5
CASSLPTWSGSQGETQYF	TRBV28	TRBJ2-5
CASSLGAGREQYF	TRBV7-9	TRBJ2-7
CSVLSGNAYEQYF	TRBV29-1	TRBJ2-7
CASSLDSYGYTF	TRBV7-9	TRBJ1-2